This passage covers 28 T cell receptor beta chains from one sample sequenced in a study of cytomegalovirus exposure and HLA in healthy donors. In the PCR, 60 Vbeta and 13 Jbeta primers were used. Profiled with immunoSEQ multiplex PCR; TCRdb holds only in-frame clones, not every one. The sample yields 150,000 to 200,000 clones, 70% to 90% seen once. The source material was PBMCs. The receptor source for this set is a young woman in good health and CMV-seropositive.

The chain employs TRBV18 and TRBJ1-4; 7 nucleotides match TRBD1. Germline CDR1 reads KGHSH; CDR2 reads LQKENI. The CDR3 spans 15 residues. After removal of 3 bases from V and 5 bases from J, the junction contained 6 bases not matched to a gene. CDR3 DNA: TGTGCCAGCTCACCCCGACAGGGTGCAAATGAAAAACTGTTTTTT. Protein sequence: CASSPRQGANEKLFF.

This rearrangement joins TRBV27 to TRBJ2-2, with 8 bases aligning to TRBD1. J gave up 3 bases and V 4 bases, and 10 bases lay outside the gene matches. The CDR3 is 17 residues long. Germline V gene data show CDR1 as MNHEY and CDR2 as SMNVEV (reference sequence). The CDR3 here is CASSSQPTGGHTGELFF. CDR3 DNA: TGTGCCAGCAGTTCTCAGCCCACAGGGGGACACACCGGGGAGCTGTTTTTT.

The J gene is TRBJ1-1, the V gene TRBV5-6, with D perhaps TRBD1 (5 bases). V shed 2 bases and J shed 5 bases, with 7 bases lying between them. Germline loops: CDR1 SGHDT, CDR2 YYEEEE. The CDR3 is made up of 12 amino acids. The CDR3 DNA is TGTGCCAGCAGCTTTCGGGGGACTGAAGCTTTCTTT. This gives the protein CASSFRGTEAFF.

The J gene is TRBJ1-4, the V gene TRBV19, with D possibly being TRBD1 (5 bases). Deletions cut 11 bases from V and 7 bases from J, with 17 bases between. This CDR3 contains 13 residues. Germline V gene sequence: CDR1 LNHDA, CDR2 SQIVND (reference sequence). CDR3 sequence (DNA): TGTGCCGCGGGGGTTCGCCCGGGTGAAAAACTGTTTTTT. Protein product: CAAGVRPGEKLFF.

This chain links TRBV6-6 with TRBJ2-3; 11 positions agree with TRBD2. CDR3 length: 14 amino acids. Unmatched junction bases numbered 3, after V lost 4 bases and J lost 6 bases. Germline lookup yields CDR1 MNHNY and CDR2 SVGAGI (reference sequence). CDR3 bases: TGTGCCAGCAGTTTTTCTAGCGGGGGGGATACGCAGTATTTT. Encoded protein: CASSFSSGGDTQYF.

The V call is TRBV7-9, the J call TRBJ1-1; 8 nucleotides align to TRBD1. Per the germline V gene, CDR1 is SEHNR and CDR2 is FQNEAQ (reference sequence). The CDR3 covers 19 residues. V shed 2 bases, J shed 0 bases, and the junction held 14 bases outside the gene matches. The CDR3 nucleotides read TGTGCCAGCAGCTTAATTTTCCAGGGGGCACGTGGGTTGAACACTGAAGCTTTCTTT. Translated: CASSLIFQGARGLNTEAFF.

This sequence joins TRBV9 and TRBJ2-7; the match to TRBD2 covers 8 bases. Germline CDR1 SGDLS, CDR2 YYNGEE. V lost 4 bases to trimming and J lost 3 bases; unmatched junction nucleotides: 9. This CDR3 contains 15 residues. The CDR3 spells CASSQGLAVGYEQYF. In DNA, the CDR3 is TGTGCCAGCAGCCAAGGACTAGCTGTCGGCTACGAGCAGTACTTC.

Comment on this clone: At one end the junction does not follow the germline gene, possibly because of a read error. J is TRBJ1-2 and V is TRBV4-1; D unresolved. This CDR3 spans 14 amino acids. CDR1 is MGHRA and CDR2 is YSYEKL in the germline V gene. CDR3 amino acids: CASSTPHTNYGYTF. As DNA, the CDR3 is TGTGCCAGCAGCACACCGCACACTAACTATGGCTACACCTTC.

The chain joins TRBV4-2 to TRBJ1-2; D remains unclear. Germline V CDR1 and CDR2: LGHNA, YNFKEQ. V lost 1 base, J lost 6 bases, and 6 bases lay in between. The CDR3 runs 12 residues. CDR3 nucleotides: TGTGCCAGCAGCCAAGGGGCTGATGGCTACACCTTC. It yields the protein CASSQGADGYTF.

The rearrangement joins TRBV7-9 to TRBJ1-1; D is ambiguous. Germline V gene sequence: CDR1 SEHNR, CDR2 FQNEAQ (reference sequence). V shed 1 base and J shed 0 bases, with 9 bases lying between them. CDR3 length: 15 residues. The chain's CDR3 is CASSLGVGMNTEAFF. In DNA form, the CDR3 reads TGTGCCAGCAGCTTAGGCGTGGGCATGAACACTGAAGCTTTCTTT. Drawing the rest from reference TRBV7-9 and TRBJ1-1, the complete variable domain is DTGVSQNPRHKITKRGQNVTFRCDPISEHNRLYWYRQTLGQGPEFLTYFQNEAQLEKSRLLSDRFSAERPKGSFSTLEIQRTEQGDSAMYLCASSLGVGMNTEAFFGQGTRLTVV.

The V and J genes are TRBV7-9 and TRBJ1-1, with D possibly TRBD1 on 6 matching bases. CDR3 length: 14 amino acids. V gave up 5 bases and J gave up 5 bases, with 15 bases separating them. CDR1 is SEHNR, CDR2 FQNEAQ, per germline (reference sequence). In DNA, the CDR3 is TGTGCCAGCAGCCCCTTCGGGGGGCTGACTGAAGCTTTCTTT. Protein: CASSPFGGLTEAFF.

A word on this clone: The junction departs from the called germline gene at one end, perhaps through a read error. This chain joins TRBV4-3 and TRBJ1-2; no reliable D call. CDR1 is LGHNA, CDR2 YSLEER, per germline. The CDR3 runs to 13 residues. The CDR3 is CASSRGSGYVYTF. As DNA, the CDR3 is TGCGCCAGCAGCCGCGGGAGCGGCTATGTCTACACCTTC.

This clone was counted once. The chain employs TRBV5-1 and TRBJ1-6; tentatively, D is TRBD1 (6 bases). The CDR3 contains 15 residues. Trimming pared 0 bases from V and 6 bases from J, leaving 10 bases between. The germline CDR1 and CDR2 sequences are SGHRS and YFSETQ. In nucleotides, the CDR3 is TGCGCCAGCAGCTTGGAGGGGGGGCTTAATTCACCCCTCCACTTT. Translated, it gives CASSLEGGLNSPLHF. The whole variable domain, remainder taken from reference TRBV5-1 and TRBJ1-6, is KAGVTQTPRYLIKTRGQQVTLSCSPISGHRSVSWYQQTPGQGLQFLFEYFSETQRNKGNFPGRFSGRQFSNSRSEMNVSTLELGDSALYLCASSLEGGLNSPLHFGNGTRLTVT.

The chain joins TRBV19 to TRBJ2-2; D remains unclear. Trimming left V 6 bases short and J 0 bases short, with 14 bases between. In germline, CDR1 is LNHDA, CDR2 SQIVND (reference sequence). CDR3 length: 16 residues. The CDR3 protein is CASSHPLRTNTGELFF. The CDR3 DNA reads TGTGCCAGTAGCCACCCCTTGCGAACGAACACCGGGGAGCTGTTTTTT.

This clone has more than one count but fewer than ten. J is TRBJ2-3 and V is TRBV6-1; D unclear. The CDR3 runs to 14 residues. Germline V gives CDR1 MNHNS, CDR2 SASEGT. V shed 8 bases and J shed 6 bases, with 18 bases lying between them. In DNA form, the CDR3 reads TGTGCCAGCGAATCCGACTCCCCAAGCGATACGCAGTATTTT. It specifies CASESDSPSDTQYF.

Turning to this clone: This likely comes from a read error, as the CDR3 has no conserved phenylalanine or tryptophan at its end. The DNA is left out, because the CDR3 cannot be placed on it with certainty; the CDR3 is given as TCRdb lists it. This CDR3 reads CASITNTGDRVVC. The J gene is TRBJ2-3, the V gene TRBV5-1; the DNA was not used to check the table's D call, TRBD1. Germline CDR1 is SGHRS and CDR2 is YFSETQ. The length of the CDR3 is 13 amino acids, counting both ends.

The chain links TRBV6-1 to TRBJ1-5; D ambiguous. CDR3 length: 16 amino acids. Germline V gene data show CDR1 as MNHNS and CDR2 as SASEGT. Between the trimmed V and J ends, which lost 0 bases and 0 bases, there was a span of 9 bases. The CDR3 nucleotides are TGTGCCAGCAGTGAAGCGCCGGGTCTTAGCAATCAGCCCCAGCATTTT. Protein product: CASSEAPGLSNQPQHF.

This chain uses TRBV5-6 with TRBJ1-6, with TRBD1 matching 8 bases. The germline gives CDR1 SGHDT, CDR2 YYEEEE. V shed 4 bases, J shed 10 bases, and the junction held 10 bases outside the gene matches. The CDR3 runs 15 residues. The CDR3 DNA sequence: TGTGCCAGCAGCAGGAGTGACAGGGGTTTCTCACCCCTCCACTTT. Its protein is CASSRSDRGFSPLHF.

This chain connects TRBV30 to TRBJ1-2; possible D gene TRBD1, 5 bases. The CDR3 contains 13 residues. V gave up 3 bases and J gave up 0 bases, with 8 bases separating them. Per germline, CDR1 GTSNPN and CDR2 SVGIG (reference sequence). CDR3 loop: CAWRPGSNYGYTF. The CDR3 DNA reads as TGTGCCTGGAGGCCAGGGTCTAACTATGGCTACACCTTC.

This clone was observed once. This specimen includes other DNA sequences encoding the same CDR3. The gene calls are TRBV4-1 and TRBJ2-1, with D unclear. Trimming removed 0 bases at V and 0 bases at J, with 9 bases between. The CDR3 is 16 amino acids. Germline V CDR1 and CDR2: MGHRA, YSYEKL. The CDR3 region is CASSQDRVSSYNEQFF. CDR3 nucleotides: TGCGCCAGCAGCCAAGATCGGGTGAGCTCCTACAATGAGCAGTTCTTC.

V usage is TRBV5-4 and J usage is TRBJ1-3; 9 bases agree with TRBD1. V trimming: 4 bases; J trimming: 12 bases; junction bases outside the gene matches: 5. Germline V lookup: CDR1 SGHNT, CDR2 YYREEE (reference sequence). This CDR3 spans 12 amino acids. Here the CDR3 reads CASSRGQGFIYF. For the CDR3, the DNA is TGTGCCAGCAGCAGGGGACAGGGTTTCATATATTTT.

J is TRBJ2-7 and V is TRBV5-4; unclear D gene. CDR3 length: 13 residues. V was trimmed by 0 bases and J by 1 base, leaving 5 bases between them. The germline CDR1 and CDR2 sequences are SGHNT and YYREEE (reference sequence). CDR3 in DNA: TGTGCCAGCAGCTTGGACAGATCCTACGAGCAGTACTTC. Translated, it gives CASSLDRSYEQYF. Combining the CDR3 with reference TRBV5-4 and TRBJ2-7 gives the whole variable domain ETGVTQSPTHLIKTRGQQVTLRCSSQSGHNTVSWYQQALGQGPQFIFQYYREEENGRGNFPPRFSGLQFPNYSSELNVNALELDDSALYLCASSLDRSYEQYFGPGTRLTVT.

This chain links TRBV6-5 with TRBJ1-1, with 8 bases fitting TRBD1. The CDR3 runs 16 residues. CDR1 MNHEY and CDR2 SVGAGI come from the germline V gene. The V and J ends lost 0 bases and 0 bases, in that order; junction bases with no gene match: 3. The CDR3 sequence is CASSYSQGALNTEAFF. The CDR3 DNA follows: TGTGCCAGCAGTTACTCCCAGGGGGCTTTGAACACTGAAGCTTTCTTT.

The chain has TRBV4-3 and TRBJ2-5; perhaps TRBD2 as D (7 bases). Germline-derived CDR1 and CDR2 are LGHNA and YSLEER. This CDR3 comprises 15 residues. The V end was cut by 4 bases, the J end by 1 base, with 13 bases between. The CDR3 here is CASSPLRGGQETQYF. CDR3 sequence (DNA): TGCGCCAGCAGCCCCTTGAGGGGGGGCCAAGAGACCCAGTACTTC.

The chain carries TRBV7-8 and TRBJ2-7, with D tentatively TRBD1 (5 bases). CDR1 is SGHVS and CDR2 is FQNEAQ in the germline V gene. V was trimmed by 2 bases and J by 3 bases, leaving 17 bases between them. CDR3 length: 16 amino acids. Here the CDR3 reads CASSLKASEGVYEQYV. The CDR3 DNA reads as TGTGCCAGCAGCTTAAAAGCTTCGGAAGGGGTCTACGAGCAGTACGTC.

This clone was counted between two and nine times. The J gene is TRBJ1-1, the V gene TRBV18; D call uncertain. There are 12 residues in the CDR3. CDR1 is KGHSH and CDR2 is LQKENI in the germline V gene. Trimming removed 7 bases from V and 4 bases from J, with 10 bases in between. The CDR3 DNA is TGTGCCAGCTGTCGGGGAGGCACTGAAGCTTTCTTT. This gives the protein CASCRGGTEAFF.

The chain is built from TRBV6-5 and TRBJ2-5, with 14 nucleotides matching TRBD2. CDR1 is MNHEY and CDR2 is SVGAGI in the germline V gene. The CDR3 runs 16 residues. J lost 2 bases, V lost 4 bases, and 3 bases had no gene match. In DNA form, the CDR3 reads TGTGCCAGCAGTTGGACTAGCGGGGGGTCACAAGAGACCCAGTACTTC. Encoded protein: CASSWTSGGSQETQYF.

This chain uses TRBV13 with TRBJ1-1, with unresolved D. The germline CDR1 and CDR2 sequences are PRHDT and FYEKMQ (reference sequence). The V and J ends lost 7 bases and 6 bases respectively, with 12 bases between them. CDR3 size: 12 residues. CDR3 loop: CASTPYAAEAFF. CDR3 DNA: TGTGCCAGCACCCCGTACGCGGCTGAAGCTTTCTTT.